These T cell receptor beta chains were read from a single sample in a study of CD4+ T cells in melanoma. Sequenced by immunoSEQ multiplex PCR; TCRdb stores in-frame clones only, minus some. This repertoire shows over 45,000 clones, 55% to 75% found once; its top ten account for 4.5% to 6%. Sequencing was done on a sample of tumor tissue. The receptors were sampled from a human donor with melanoma. CDR3s include the opening cysteine and the closing phenylalanine or tryptophan.

v_call,j_call,cdr3_aa
TRBV6-6,TRBJ1-1,CASSYPLSTTNTEAFF
TRBV30,-,CASQGSTSSYEQYF
TRBV9,TRBJ1-4,CASSARDDREFNEKLFF
TRBV11-2,TRBJ2-2,CASTKPGTANTGELFF
TRBV7-8,TRBJ2-5,CASSPSPHIRGGIQETQYF
TRBV28,TRBJ1-4,CASSSVRKLFF
TRBV5-4,TRBJ1-2,CASSLGGQGRDYGYTF
TRBV9,TRBJ1-5,CASSVVGRRGPQHF
TRBV4-1,TRBJ2-7,CASSQDMRQSYEQYF
TRBV9,TRBJ2-5,CASSPSPAETQYF
TRBV7-9,TRBJ1-4,CASSLELDRGREKLFF
TRBV6-6,TRBJ1-2,CASSYSLQALNYGYTF
TRBV4-1,TRBJ2-5,CASSQVGYSESEPQETQYF
TRBV5-8,TRBJ2-7,CASSQRVEAYEQYF
TRBV4-1,TRBJ1-4,CASSHPGQGSLNEKLFF
TRBV6-6,TRBJ1-5,CASSYSGQGRQPQHF
TRBV2,TRBJ1-2,CASSVSQGANYGYTF
TRBV29-1,TRBJ2-1,CSVATSGRNSYNEQFF
TRBV6-5,TRBJ1-3,CASSPTGSSGNTIYF
TRBV27,TRBJ2-1,CASSLRRPSEQFF
TRBV19,TRBJ1-2,CASSIVAGTGNTITF
TRBV6-1,TRBJ2-3,CASSEPGGGPVTGIDTQYF
TRBV7-3,TRBJ2-1,CASSFRSDYNEQFF
TRBV28,TRBJ1-3,CASSSVLILDRGPGNTIYF
TRBV29-1,TRBJ1-1,CSVASLRGAGPEAFF
TRBV5-1,TRBJ1-1,CASSSGRGMNTEAFF
TRBV6-5,TRBJ1-1,CASRDRNTEAFF
TRBV30,TRBJ1-2,CAWSGAAGGYTF